This T cell receptor (beta chain) was identified in a study of cytomegalovirus exposure and HLA in healthy donors. The CDR3 is made up of 14 amino acids. Unmatched junction bases numbered 2, after V lost 4 bases and J lost 1 base. Germline CDR1 MNHEY, CDR2 SVGAGI. About this clone: Its target is not known.

Broader study findings: As was reported, the classifier diagnosed cytomegalovirus status with high specificity and sensitivity. First-cohort TCR clusters were later found to tend to co-occur in the 90 to 150 validation repertoires.

The repertoire was sequenced with immunoSEQ multiplex PCR; TCRdb's copy has only in-frame clones and lacks some. The repertoire holds under 200,000 clones, with roughly 86% as singletons. This clonotype was obtained from a woman between 18 and 29 years old in good health and CMV-seropositive. V gene TRBV6-5 combines with J gene TRBJ1-1; TRBD1 aligns across 8 bases. Input material: PBMCs. CDR3 in DNA: TGTGCCAGCAGTTCAGGACAGGGGAACACTGAAGCTTTCTTT. Translating gives CASSSGQGNTEAFF.